This T cell receptor beta chain was captured by sequencing in a study of HIV-infected patients and healthy controls. cDNA was made from 500 ng RNA using alpha and beta constant primers. Alpha and beta chain libraries were made separately by chain-specific third strand synthesis with multiplexing indices. TCRdb analysed the 5' RACE reads with MiXCR anew, one entry per CDR3 protein. The profile covers fewer than 7,000 distinct CDR3 sequences, with approximately 9.9% appearing a single time and around 27% taken by the ten largest. General study points: Eight alpha and eight beta V genes differed significantly in mean usage between HIV-infected patients and controls. CMV-associated CDR3s mostly grew nonsignificantly during therapy, while HIV-associated CDR3s declined significantly. HIV-infected repertoires had significantly higher mean Gini indices than controls, possibly reflecting oligoclonality.

The repertoire came from unfractionated whole blood and reflected all unsorted peripheral T cells. An approximately 2.5 ml peripheral blood sample was taken for RNA. This clonotype is labeled medium-sized. Antigen specificity is unknown. This CDR3 is built from 11 residues. The germline V gene has CDR1 LGHDT and CDR2 YNNKEL (reference sequence). V was cut by 6 bases and J by 7 bases, with 9 bases left in between. This material consisted of blood, taken before antiretroviral therapy. The chain has TRBV3-1 and TRBJ1-1; D uncertain. This TCR was recovered from an adult with HIV infection. This chain's CDR3 is CASRLDGEAFF. DNA for the CDR3: TGTGCCAGCAGACTTGACGGTGAAGCTTTCTTT.